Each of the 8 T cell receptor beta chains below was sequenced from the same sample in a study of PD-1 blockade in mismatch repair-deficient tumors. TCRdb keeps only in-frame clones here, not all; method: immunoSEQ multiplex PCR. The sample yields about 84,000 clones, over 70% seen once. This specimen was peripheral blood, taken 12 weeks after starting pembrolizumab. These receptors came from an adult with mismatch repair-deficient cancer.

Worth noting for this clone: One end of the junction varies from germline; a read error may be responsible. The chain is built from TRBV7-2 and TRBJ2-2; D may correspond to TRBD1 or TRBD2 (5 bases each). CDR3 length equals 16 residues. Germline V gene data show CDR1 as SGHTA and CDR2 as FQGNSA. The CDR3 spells CASSQGPGTVTGELFF. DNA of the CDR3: TGCGCCAGCAGCCAAGGCCCGGGGACGGTCACCGGGGAGCTGTTTTTT.

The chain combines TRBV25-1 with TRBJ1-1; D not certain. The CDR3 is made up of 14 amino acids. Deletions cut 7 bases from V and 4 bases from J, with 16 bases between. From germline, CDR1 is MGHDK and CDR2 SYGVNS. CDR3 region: CASKLSSRGTEAFF. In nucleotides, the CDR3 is TGTGCCAGCAAATTGTCCAGCCGCGGCACTGAAGCTTTCTTT.

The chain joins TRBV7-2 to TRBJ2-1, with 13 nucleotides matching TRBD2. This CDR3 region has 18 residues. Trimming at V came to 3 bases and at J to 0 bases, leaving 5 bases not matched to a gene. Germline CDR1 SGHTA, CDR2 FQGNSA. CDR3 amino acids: CASSFGTSGMSSYNEQFF. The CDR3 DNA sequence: TGTGCCAGCAGCTTCGGGACTAGCGGGATGAGCTCCTACAATGAGCAGTTCTTC.

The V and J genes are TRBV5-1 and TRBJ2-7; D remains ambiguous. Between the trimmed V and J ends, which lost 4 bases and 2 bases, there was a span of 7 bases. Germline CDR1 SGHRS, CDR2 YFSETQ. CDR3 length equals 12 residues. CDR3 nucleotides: TGCGCCAGCAGCGACACGACCTACGAGCAGTACTTC. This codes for CASSDTTYEQYF.

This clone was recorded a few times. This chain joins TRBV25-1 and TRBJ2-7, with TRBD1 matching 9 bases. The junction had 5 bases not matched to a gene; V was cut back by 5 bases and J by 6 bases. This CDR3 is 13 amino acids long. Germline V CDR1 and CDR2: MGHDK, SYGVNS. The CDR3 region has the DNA TGTGCCAGCAGTAGGGACAGGGTGAGCGAGCAGTACTTC. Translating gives CASSRDRVSEQYF.

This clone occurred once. DNA for the CDR3: TGTGCCAGCAGCTTGGAGGCTTCTCGAAACACCATATATTTT. The encoded protein is CASSLEASRNTIYF. This chain uses TRBV7-2 with TRBJ1-3; D unresolved. Germline V gene data show CDR1 as SGHTA and CDR2 as FQGNSA. Trimming shortened V by 3 bases and J by 5 bases, and 11 bases separated the two germline ends. This CDR3 spans 14 amino acids.

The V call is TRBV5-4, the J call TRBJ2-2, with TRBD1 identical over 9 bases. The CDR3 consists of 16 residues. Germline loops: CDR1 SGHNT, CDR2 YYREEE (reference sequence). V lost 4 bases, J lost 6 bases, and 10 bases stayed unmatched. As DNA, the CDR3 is TGTGCCAGCAGCCGGGACAGGGTCGGTCTGTCCGGGGAGCTGTTTTTT. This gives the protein CASSRDRVGLSGELFF. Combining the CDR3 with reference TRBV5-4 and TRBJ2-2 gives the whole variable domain ETGVTQSPTHLIKTRGQQVTLRCSSQSGHNTVSWYQQALGQGPQFIFQYYREEENGRGNFPPRFSGLQFPNYSSELNVNALELDDSALYLCASSRDRVGLSGELFFGEGSRLTVL.

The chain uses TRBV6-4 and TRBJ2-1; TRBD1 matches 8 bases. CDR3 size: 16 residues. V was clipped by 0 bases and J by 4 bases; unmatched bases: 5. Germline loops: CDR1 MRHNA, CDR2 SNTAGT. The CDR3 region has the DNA TGTGCCAGCAGTGACTCAGGCAGGGGGCCTTACAATGAGCAGTTCTTC. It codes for CASSDSGRGPYNEQFF.